Listed below are T cell receptor beta chains from one sample, sequenced in a study of blood T cells in healthy people across ages. TCRdb re-called the 5' RACE reads with MiXCR, one entry per CDR3 protein. The data show 600,000 to 800,000 distinct CDR3 sequences, around 50% seen once. Sequenced input: blood. The receptors come from a woman of 80 years or more in good health. CDR3s include the opening cysteine and the closing phenylalanine or tryptophan. The order of the fields is D gene, J gene, V gene, clone size, CDR3 DNA, CDR3 protein. The D gene is left open where the match is weak. Clone size, where shown, is once, few, many, or a class for clones that have expanded.

D: TRBD2; J: TRBJ2-1; V: TRBV11-1; size: once; DNA: TGTGCCAGCAGCCCCAGAGCGGGACTCAATGAGCAGTTCTTC; CDR3: CASSPRAGLNEQFF
D: TRBD1; J: TRBJ2-1; V: TRBV29-1; size: many; DNA: TGCAGCGTTGGTGACAGGGGACCCTACAATGAGCAGTTCTTC; CDR3: CSVGDRGPYNEQFF
D: TRBD1; J: TRBJ1-2; V: TRBV5-1; size: once; DNA: TGCGCCAGCACTCGAACACAGGGGGATGAGTTTGGCTACACCTTC; CDR3: CASTRTQGDEFGYTF
D: -; J: TRBJ2-3; V: TRBV12-5; size: many; DNA: TGTGCTAGTGCCACCCCGACAGGCCACACAGATACGCAGTATTTT; CDR3: CASATPTGHTDTQYF
D: -; J: TRBJ1-3; V: TRBV4-3; size: -; DNA: TGCGCCAGCAGCCAATCGGCCCTTACACAGATTGCTGGAAACACCATATATTTT; CDR3: CASSQSALTQIAGNTIYF
D: -; J: TRBJ2-1; V: TRBV15; size: -; DNA: TGTGCCACCAGCAGAGTAGGGGGTATCGGGAATGAGCAGTTCTTC; CDR3: CATSRVGGIGNEQFF
D: TRBD2; J: TRBJ2-5; V: TRBV4-1; size: once; DNA: TGCGCCAGCAGCCAGTGGACTAGCGGGTCCCTCCAAGAGACCCAGTACTTC; CDR3: CASSQWTSGSLQETQYF
D: -; J: TRBJ2-5; V: TRBV5-6; size: many; DNA: TGTGCCAGCAGCTTGTTCTTCGGCGGGACCCAGTACTTC; CDR3: CASSLFFGGTQYF
D: -; J: TRBJ2-2; V: TRBV6-1; size: few; DNA: TGTGCCAGCAACAGGAACGGGGAGCTGTTTTTT; CDR3: CASNRNGELFF
D: TRBD2; J: TRBJ2-1; V: TRBV12-3/TRBV12-4; size: -; DNA: TGTGCCAGCACGAAGAGGACTAGCGGGAGAAATGGGCAGTTCTTC; CDR3: CASTKRTSGRNGQFF
D: TRBD2; J: TRBJ2-5; V: TRBV29-1; size: many; DNA: TGCAGCGTTTCCGGTGGACTAGCGGTGGCGACCCAGTACTTC; CDR3: CSVSGGLAVATQYF
D: -; J: TRBJ2-7; V: TRBV7-9; size: few; DNA: TGTGCCAGCAGCTTAGTGGCGGAGCAGTACTTC; CDR3: CASSLVAEQYF
D: -; J: TRBJ1-1; V: TRBV4-1; size: -; DNA: TGCGCCAGCAGCCAAGTCCGGGGCCCAACTGAAGCTTTCTTT; CDR3: CASSQVRGPTEAFF
D: -; J: TRBJ2-7; V: TRBV5-1; size: many; DNA: TGCGCCAGCAGCTTCCTCAGACAGGACTACGAGCAGTACTTC; CDR3: CASSFLRQDYEQYF
D: -; J: TRBJ2-1; V: TRBV7-9; size: -; DNA: TGTGCCAGCAGCCAACGTCGGCAGGTTGGGGATGAGCAGTTCTTC; CDR3: CASSQRRQVGDEQFF
D: TRBD1; J: TRBJ1-2; V: TRBV4-1; size: many; DNA: TGCGCCAGCAGCCAAGACAGGGGGGGCAGCTATGGCTACACCTTC; CDR3: CASSQDRGGSYGYTF
D: TRBD1; J: TRBJ1-1; V: TRBV28; size: -; DNA: TGTGCCAGCGGACAGGGACACGTTGGGAACACTGAAGCTTTCTTT; CDR3: CASGQGHVGNTEAFF
D: TRBD1; J: TRBJ2-1; V: TRBV5-5; size: -; DNA: TGTGCCAGCAGCCCTAGGACAGGTTTAAATGAGCAGTTCTTC; CDR3: CASSPRTGLNEQFF
D: -; J: TRBJ2-7; V: TRBV29-1; size: few; DNA: TGCAGCGTTTCTGGGATAGACGAGCAGTACTTC; CDR3: CSVSGIDEQYF
D: -; J: TRBJ2-7; V: TRBV4-1; size: -; DNA: TGCGCCAGCAGCCCGACGGGGAAAACCTACGAGCAGTACTTC; CDR3: CASSPTGKTYEQYF
D: -; J: TRBJ2-3; V: TRBV20-1; size: many; DNA: TGCAGTGCTAGAGTTACCCCATGGGAAAGGGGAAGGATTACGCAGTATTTT; CDR3: CSARVTPWERGRITQYF
D: -; J: TRBJ2-1; V: TRBV27; size: many; DNA: TGTGCCAGCAGTCCCGTCCGAGGACAACGACCCCGGGTAGGGTTCTTC; CDR3: CASSPVRGQRPRVGFF
D: -; J: TRBJ2-7; V: TRBV10-3; size: many; DNA: TGTGCCATCAGTGGCTCAGTGGGCACCTACGAGCAGTACTTC; CDR3: CAISGSVGTYEQYF